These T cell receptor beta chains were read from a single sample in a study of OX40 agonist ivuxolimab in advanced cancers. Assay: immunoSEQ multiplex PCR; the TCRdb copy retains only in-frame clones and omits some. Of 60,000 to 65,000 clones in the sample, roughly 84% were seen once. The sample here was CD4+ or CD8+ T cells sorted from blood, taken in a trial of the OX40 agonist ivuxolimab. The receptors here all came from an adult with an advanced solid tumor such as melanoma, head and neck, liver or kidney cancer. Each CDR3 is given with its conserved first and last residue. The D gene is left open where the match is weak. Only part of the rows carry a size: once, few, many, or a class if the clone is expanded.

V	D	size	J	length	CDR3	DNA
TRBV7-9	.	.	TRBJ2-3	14	CASSRTSQTDTQYF	TGTGCCAGCAGCCGGACTTCTCAAACAGATACGCAGTATTTT
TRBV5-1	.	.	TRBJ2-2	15	CASSLRSGNTGELFF	TGCGCCAGCAGCTTGAGAAGCGGAAACACCGGGGAGCTGTTTTTT
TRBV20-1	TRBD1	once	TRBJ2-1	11	CSASTGGRQFF	TGCAGTGCAAGTACAGGGGGCCGGCAGTTCTTC
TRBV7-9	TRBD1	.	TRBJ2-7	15	CASSSWTGKSYEQYF	TGTGCCAGCAGCTCATGGACAGGAAAGTCCTACGAGCAGTACTTC
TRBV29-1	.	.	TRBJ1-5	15	CSRRQKENSNQPQHF	TGCAGCCGTCGACAGAAAGAAAATAGCAATCAGCCCCAGCATTTT
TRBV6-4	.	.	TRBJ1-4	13	CASSETANEKLFF	TGTGCCAGCAGTGAAACAGCTAATGAAAAACTGTTTTTT
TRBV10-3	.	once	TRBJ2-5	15	CAISESQGSSETQYF	TGTGCCATCAGTGAGTCTCAGGGGAGTTCAGAGACCCAGTACTTC
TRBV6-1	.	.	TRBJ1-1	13	CASTGGVNTEAFF	TGTGCCAGCACGGGTGGAGTGAACACTGAAGCTTTCTTT
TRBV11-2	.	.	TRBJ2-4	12	CASSYTRGPQYF	TGTGCCAGCAGCTATACTCGGGGTCCTCAGTACTTC
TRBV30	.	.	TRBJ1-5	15	CAWRGRDAGNQPQHF	TGTGCCTGGAGAGGCCGGGACGCGGGCAATCAGCCCCAGCATTTT
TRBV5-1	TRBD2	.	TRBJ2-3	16	CASSLAAGVSTDTQYF	TGCGCCAGCAGCTTGGCAGCGGGGGTTAGCACAGATACGCAGTATTTT
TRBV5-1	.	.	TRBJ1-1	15	CASSFSSGMNTEAFF	TGCGCCAGCAGCTTTAGCAGCGGCATGAACACTGAAGCTTTCTTT
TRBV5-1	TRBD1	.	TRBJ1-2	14	CASSSGQGAFGYTF	TGCGCCAGCAGTTCTGGACAGGGAGCGTTTGGCTACACCTTC
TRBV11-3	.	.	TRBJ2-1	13	CASSLGARAEQFF	TGTGCCAGCAGCTTAGGGGCTAGGGCTGAGCAGTTCTTC
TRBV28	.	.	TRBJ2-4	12	CAARSPGNIQYF	TGTGCCGCGAGGAGCCCCGGTAACATTCAGTACTTC
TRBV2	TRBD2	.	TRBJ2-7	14	CASYPWGTKYEQYF	TGTGCCAGCTATCCGTGGGGGACTAAATACGAGCAGTACTTC
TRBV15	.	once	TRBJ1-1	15	CATSRDGRENTEAFF	TGTGCCACCAGCAGAGATGGTAGGGAGAACACTGAAGCTTTCTTT
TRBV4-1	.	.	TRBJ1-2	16	CASSQVLRDRNYGYTF	TGCGCCAGCAGCCAAGTCCTGAGGGACCGCAACTATGGCTACACCTTC
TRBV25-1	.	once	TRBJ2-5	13	CASSGRGQETQYF	TGTGCCAGCAGTGGACGAGGCCAAGAGACCCAGTACTTC
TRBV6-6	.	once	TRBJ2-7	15	CASSYRLRGSDEQYF	TGTGCCAGCAGTTACAGGCTTCGGGGGTCCGACGAGCAGTACTTC
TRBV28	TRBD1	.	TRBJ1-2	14	CATDPRDRVYGYTF	TGTGCCACCGACCCCCGGGACAGGGTCTATGGCTACACCTTC
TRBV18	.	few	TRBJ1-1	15	CASSLSTPMNTEAFF	TGTGCCAGCTCACTATCAACACCCATGAACACTGAAGCTTTCTTT
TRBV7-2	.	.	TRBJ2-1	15	CASSLATVKYNEQFF	TGTGCCAGCAGCTTAGCGACAGTAAAATACAATGAGCAGTTCTTC
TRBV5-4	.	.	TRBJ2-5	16	CASSLGRTGLGETQYF	TGTGCCAGCAGCTTGGGGCGTACAGGGCTTGGAGAGACCCAGTACTTC
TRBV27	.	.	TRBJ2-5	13	CASRGKGEETQYF	TGTGCCAGCAGGGGAAAAGGGGAAGAGACCCAGTACTTC
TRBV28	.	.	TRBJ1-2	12	CASSLGFGGYTF	TGTGCCAGCAGTTTGGGGTTTGGTGGCTACACCTTC
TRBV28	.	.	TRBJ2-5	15	CASNQNVDFQETQYF	TGTGCCAGCAACCAAAACGTAGATTTCCAAGAGACCCAGTACTTC
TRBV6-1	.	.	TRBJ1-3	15	CASSGDFSSGNTIYF	TGTGCCAGCAGCGGGGACTTCTCCTCTGGAAACACCATATATTTT
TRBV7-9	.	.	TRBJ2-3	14	CASSRASSTDTQYF	TGTGCCAGCTCTCGGGCCTCTAGCACAGATACGCAGTATTTT
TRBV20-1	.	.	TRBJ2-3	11	CSAGRAWEQYF	TGCAGTGCGGGCCGAGCGTGGGAGCAGTATTTT
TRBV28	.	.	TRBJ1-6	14	CASSLQTPNSPLHF	TGTGCCAGCAGTTTACAAACTCCTAATTCACCCCTCCACTTT
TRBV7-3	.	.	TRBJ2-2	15	CASSLTWGGTGELFF	TGTGCCAGCAGCTTAACGTGGGGAGGTACCGGGGAGCTGTTTTTT
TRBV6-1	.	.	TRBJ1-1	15	CASSAKRGNSIEAFF	TGTGCCAGCAGCGCCAAAAGAGGAAACTCTATCGAAGCTTTCTTT
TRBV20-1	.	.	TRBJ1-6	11	CSAREDSPLHF	TGCAGTGCTAGAGAAGATTCACCCCTCCACTTT
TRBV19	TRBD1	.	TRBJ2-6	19	CASSAPGTAYFSGANVLTF	TGTGCCAGTAGTGCCCCCGGGACAGCATATTTTTCTGGGGCCAACGTCCTGACTTTC
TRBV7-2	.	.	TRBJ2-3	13	CASREPSTDTQYF	TGTGCCAGCAGGGAGCCTAGCACAGATACGCAGTATTTT
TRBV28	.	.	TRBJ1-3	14	CASSPDASGNTIYF	TGTGCCAGCAGTCCGGATGCGTCCGGAAACACCATATATTTT